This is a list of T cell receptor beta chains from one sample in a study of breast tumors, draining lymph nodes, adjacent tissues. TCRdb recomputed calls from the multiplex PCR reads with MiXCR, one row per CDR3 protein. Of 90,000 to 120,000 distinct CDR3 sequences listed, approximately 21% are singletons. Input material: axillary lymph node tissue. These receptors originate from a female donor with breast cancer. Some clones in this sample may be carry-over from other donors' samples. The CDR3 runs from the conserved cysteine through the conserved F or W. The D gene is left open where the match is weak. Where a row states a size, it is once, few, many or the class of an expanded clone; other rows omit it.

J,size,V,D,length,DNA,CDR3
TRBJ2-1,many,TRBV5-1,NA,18,TGCGCCAGCAGCTTAAGGGGGACCGGCGGGAGAGCCTACAATGAGCAGTTCTTC,CASSLRGTGGRAYNEQFF
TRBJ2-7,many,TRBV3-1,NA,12,TGTGCCAGCAGCCTTCCAACCGGGGAGCAGTACTTC,CASSLPTGEQYF
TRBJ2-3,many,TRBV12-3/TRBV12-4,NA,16,TGTGCCAGCAGTTTATTCCGGGCCACTAGCACAGATACGCAGTATTTT,CASSLFRATSTDTQYF
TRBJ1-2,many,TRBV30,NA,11,TGTGCCTGGACAGGGGTTGGTGGCTACACCTTC,CAWTGVGGYTF
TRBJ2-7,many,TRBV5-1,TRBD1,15,TGCGCCAGCAGCCAGGGGGTTTCGAGCTCCTACGAGCAGTACTTC,CASSQGVSSSYEQYF
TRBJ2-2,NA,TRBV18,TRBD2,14,TGTGCCAGCTCAAGCGGGAATTGGCCCGGGGAGCTGTTTTTT,CASSSGNWPGELFF
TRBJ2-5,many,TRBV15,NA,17,TGTGCCACCAGCAGAGGTCTCAGATTCCAGTACCAAGAGACCCAGTACTTC,CATSRGLRFQYQETQYF
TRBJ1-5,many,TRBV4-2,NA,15,TGTGCCAGCAGTCATTCAGCCGGTTCTAATCAGCCCCAGCATTTT,CASSHSAGSNQPQHF
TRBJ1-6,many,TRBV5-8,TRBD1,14,TGTGCCAGCAGCGCAGGACAGGTTAATTCACCCCTCCACTTT,CASSAGQVNSPLHF
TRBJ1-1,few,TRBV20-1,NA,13,TGCAGTGCTAGAGATCGCGTGAACACTGAAGCTTTCTTT,CSARDRVNTEAFF
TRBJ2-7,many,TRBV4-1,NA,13,TGCGCCAGCAGCCAAGATCCAGGGCACGAGCAGTACTTC,CASSQDPGHEQYF
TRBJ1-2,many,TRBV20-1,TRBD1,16,TGCAGTGCTAGAGCCCCGGGTTCAGGGGGTAACTATGGCTACACCTTC,CSARAPGSGGNYGYTF
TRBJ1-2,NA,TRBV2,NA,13,TGTGCCAGCAGCTTAAGGGGGGTTCAGGGCTACACCTTC,CASSLRGVQGYTF
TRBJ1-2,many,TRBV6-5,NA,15,TGTGCCAGCAGTTACTCGAGGGCTTCCCTACTTGGCTACACCTTC,CASSYSRASLLGYTF
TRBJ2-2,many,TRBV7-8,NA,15,TGTGCCAGCAGCTTCTATAGCGAGGGTAACGGGGAGCTGTTTTTT,CASSFYSEGNGELFF
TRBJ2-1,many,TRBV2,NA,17,TGTGCCAGCAAATATTCAACGGAAACCCAATCCTACAATGAGCAGTTCTTC,CASKYSTETQSYNEQFF
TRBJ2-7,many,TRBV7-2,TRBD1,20,TGTGCCAGCAGCTTAGCGCTAATTGGCAGGGGGCCCCTAACCACCTACGAGCAGTACTTC,CASSLALIGRGPLTTYEQYF
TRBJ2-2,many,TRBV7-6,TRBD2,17,TGTGCCAGCAGCTTAATTGTAGCGGGAGATCCGCCCGGGGAGCTGTTTTTT,CASSLIVAGDPPGELFF
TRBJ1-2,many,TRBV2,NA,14,TGTGCCAGCAGACCCAGGACAGCAGCGGGAGGCTACACCTTC,CASRPRTAAGGYTF
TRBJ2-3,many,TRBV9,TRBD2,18,TGTGCCAGCAGCACAGGTGGACTAGCGGGAGGGAGGACAGATACGCAGTATTTT,CASSTGGLAGGRTDTQYF
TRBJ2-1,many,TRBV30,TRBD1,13,TGTGCCTGGAACAGAGACAGGGGGCATGAGCAGTTCTTC,CAWNRDRGHEQFF
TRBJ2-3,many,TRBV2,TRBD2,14,TGTGCCAGCAAGCCTAGCGGGGGCACAGATACGCAGTATTTT,CASKPSGGTDTQYF